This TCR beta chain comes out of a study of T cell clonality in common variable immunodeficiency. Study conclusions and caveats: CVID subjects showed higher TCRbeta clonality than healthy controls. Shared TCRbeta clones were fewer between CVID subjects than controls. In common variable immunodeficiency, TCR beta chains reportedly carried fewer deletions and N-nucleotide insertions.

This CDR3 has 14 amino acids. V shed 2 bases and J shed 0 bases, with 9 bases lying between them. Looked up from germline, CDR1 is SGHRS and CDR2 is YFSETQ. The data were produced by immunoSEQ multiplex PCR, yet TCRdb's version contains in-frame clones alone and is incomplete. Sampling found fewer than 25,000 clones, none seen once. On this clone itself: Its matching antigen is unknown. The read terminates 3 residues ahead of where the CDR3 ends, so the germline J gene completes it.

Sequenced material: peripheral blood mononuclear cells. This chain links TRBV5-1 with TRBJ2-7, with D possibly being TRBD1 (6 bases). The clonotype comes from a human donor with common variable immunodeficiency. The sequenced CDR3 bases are TGCGCCAGCAGCTTCACAGGGAGCTCCTACGAG. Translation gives CASSFTGSSYE. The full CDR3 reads CASSFTGSSYEQYF.